Below, 27 T cell receptor beta chains from the same sample are listed, as sequenced in a study of blood T cells in healthy people across ages (dated by TCRdb to 2013 to 2016). The method behind the library was 5' RACE. Sequenced on an Illumina HiSeq 2500. A second about 7 to 12 cycle PCR used a sample-barcoded 5' primer and a J-beta primer mix. TCRdb's own reprocessing of the public reads used fastp at Q25 and MiXCR and kept productive beta chains. Every distinct CDR3 protein forms one entry, paired with its most common genes and DNA. This sample holds more than 500,000 distinct CDR3 sequences; 25% to 30% were observed only once. The top ten clonotypes cover 15% to 20% of the sample. Material: blood. The receptors shown here come from a woman aged 70-85 years in good health.

The CDR3 here is CASSLEGGIAQYF. The CDR3 DNA is TGCGCCAGCAGCTTGGAAGGGGGTATCGCGCAGTATTTT. V usage is TRBV5-1 and J usage is TRBJ2-3, with TRBD1 as a possible D gene (6 bases). Per germline, CDR1 SGHRS and CDR2 YFSETQ. Trimming took off 0 bases at V and 10 bases at J, with 12 bases between the two ends. The CDR3 length is 13 residues.

At least ten counts were recorded for this clonotype. The rearrangement uses TRBV5-1 and TRBJ2-5, with 7 bases identical to TRBD2. The J call is uncertain, as TRBJ2-7 better fits the DNA end. Germline assignment: CDR1 SGHRS and CDR2 YFSETQ. This CDR3 is 13 amino acids long. Here the CDR3 DNA reads TGCGCCAGCAGCCTACAAGCGGGAAACGAGCAGTACTTC. Protein product: CASSLQAGNEQYF.

This clonotype showed up just a few times. J is TRBJ1-5 and V is TRBV7-2, with 7 bases identical to TRBD1. There are 16 residues in the CDR3. Trimming took 0 bases from V and 9 from J; bases not matched to a gene: 11. The germline V gene has CDR1 SGHTA and CDR2 FQGNSA. CDR3 DNA sequence: TGTGCCAGCAGCTTAGCATGGGACAGCCGTCCGTCGCCCCAGCATTTT. Translated, it gives CASSLAWDSRPSPQHF.

J is TRBJ2-3 and V is TRBV7-9; D might be TRBD2 (7 bases). CDR3 size: 14 residues. Germline loops: CDR1 SEHNR, CDR2 FQNEAQ (reference sequence). Trimming left V 3 bases short and J 5 bases short, with 12 bases between. This chain's CDR3 is CASSLRGGKDTQYF. The CDR3, as DNA: TGTGCCAGCAGCTTGAGGGGGGGTAAAGATACGCAGTATTTT.

This clonotype was seen more than once but under ten times. The V and J genes are TRBV20-1 and TRBJ2-5, with 11 positions matching TRBD2. The CDR3 length is 14 residues. Germline lookup yields CDR1 DFQATT and CDR2 SNEGSKA (reference sequence). J was trimmed by 3 bases and V by 5 bases; bases with no gene match: 5. DNA of the CDR3: TGCAGTGCTTATAGCGGGGGGGCCGAAGAGACCCAGTACTTC. Amino acids: CSAYSGGAEETQYF.

The sample holds a few counts of this clonotype. The chain couples TRBV29-1 to TRBJ1-2, with D possibly TRBD1 on 5 matching bases. The germline gives CDR1 SQVTM, CDR2 ANQGSEA. The CDR3 is 13 amino acids. Trimming took 0 bases from V and 5 from J, leaving 10 bases between them. CDR3 DNA sequence: TGCAGCGTTGAAGAAGGACATAGATATGGCTACACCTTC. Its translation is CSVEEGHRYGYTF.

The rearrangement uses TRBV4-2 and TRBJ2-1, with 8 bases identical to TRBD2. Germline V CDR1 and CDR2: LGHNA, YNFKEQ. This CDR3 spans 16 amino acids. Trimming cost V 2 bases and J 4 bases; bases outside gene matches: 7. The CDR3 sequence: CASSQSASGLYNEQFF. The CDR3 DNA is TGTGCCAGCAGCCAATCGGCTAGCGGGCTTTACAATGAGCAGTTCTTC.

J is TRBJ2-3 and V is TRBV5-1, with D maybe TRBD1 (5 bases). With 2 bases removed from V and 2 bases from J, the gap between germline ends came to 21 bases. CDR1 is SGHRS, CDR2 YFSETQ, per germline. This CDR3 comprises 18 residues. CDR3 loop: CASSLGAGRISLTDTQYF. DNA of the CDR3: TGCGCCAGCAGCTTAGGGGCAGGCCGGATCTCCCTCACAGATACGCAGTATTTT.

V and J are TRBV20-1 and TRBJ2-5; 7 bases align to TRBD2. Germline CDR1 is DFQATT and CDR2 is SNEGSKA (reference sequence). V was clipped by 7 bases and J by 0 bases; unmatched bases: 11. The CDR3 totals 15 residues. This CDR3 is CSVMGRLADQETQYF. The CDR3 coding sequence is TGCAGTGTAATGGGGCGTCTAGCGGACCAAGAGACCCAGTACTTC.

V is TRBV25-1 and J is TRBJ1-6, with D maybe TRBD1 (6 bases). CDR3 length: 14 amino acids. Looked up from germline, CDR1 is MGHDK and CDR2 is SYGVNS. Between the trimmed V and J ends, which lost 4 bases and 9 bases, there was a span of 13 bases. The CDR3 sequence: CASSVPGEGSPLHF. The CDR3 nucleotides are TGTGCCAGCAGTGTCCCAGGGGAGGGTTCACCCCTCCACTTT.

In its sample, this clonotype was seen a few times. The chain is built from TRBV5-6 and TRBJ2-5, with D perhaps TRBD2 (6 bases). The germline gives CDR1 SGHDT, CDR2 YYEEEE. V lost 5 bases and J 5 bases, leaving 16 bases between the germline ends. CDR3 length: 14 amino acids. The CDR3 is CASRIEGGVETQYF. In DNA form, the CDR3 reads TGTGCCAGCAGGATCGAGGGCGGGGTGGAGACCCAGTACTTC.

The CDR3 sequence: CASTPGAHPQETQYF. The CDR3 region has the DNA TGTGCCAGCACCCCGGGAGCCCACCCCCAAGAGACCCAGTACTTC. The rearrangement joins TRBV7-9 to TRBJ2-5; TRBD2 is a possible D gene (6 bases). The CDR3 sequence is 15 residues long. Germline V gives CDR1 SEHNR, CDR2 FQNEAQ (reference sequence). The germline V and J ends were trimmed by 7 bases and 1 base, with 16 bases remaining between them.

This clonotype was counted a few times. V gene TRBV19 combines with J gene TRBJ1-2, with D perhaps TRBD1 (5 bases). The CDR3 has 16 amino acids. The V gene lost 3 bases and the J gene lost 4 bases, with 18 bases spanning the gap. The germline V gene has CDR1 LNHDA and CDR2 SQIVND (reference sequence). As DNA, the CDR3 is TGTGCCAGTAGTATTGAGGGCACGAGGGGCTCCTATGGCTACACCTTC. It translates to CASSIEGTRGSYGYTF.

The chain joins TRBV4-2 to TRBJ2-5; D unclear. The CDR3 sequence is 15 residues long. Germline CDR1 and CDR2: LGHNA and YNFKEQ. V dropped 0 bases and J dropped 6 bases, with 14 bases sitting between them. Written as DNA, the CDR3 is TGTGCCAGCAGCCAAGATCGTAACGTGGGTCAGACCCAGTACTTC. Translated, it gives CASSQDRNVGQTQYF.

The genes are TRBV4-2 and TRBJ1-2, with no clear D. The V gene lost 0 bases and the J gene lost 4 bases, with 18 bases spanning the gap. The CDR3 spans 17 residues. The germline V gene has CDR1 LGHNA and CDR2 YNFKEQ. CDR3 region: CASSQDRALGRTYGYTF. The CDR3 region has the DNA TGTGCCAGCAGCCAAGACCGCGCGCTGGGGAGAACCTATGGCTACACCTTC.

V and J are TRBV5-1 and TRBJ2-1; D possibly corresponds to TRBD1 (5 bases). Germline lookup yields CDR1 SGHRS and CDR2 YFSETQ. This CDR3 is built from 13 residues. The V end lost 3 bases, the J end lost 4 bases, and 8 bases lay between the germline ends. The CDR3 is CASSSDTYNEQFF. The CDR3 nucleotides read TGCGCCAGCAGCTCGGACACTTACAATGAGCAGTTCTTC.

With regard to this clonotype: As the CDR3 is not closed by the conserved phenylalanine or tryptophan, this likely results from a read error. The DNA is omitted, as the CDR3 cannot be located on it reliably, and the CDR3 follows TCRdb's listing. The V gene is TRBV21-1, the J gene TRBJ1-1. TRBV21-1 corresponds to a pseudogene. The CDR3 sequence runs 16 residues, both termini included. The chain's CDR3 is CASSKGSHSPNTEAFL.

V and J are TRBV11-2 and TRBJ2-5; no definite D call. CDR3 length: 15 amino acids. Germline CDR1 is SGHAT and CDR2 is FQNNGV. Trimming cost V 1 base and J 2 bases, with 11 bases left between them. Written as DNA, the CDR3 is TGTGCCAGCAGCTTAGTACGGCTTGAACAAGAGACCCAGTACTTC. Translated, it gives CASSLVRLEQETQYF.

The CDR3 bases are TGCAGTGCCCCCCCGGACAGAGCCCATGGCTACACCTTC. As protein: CSAPPDRAHGYTF. The chain links TRBV20-1 to TRBJ1-2, with D perhaps TRBD1 (6 bases). The CDR3 runs 13 residues. V was pared by 6 bases and J by 6 bases, with 17 bases between. CDR1 and CDR2 from the germline V gene are DFQATT and SNEGSKA (reference sequence).

The gene calls are TRBV6-2 or TRBV6-3 and TRBJ1-5; 7 bases align to TRBD1. Germline lookup yields CDR1 MNHEY and CDR2 SVGEGT. The CDR3 has 15 residues. The V segment lost 6 bases and the J segment 3 bases; nucleotides outside the gene matches: 8. CDR3 coding DNA: TGTGCCAGCAGCAAGAAGGGACAGCCCAATCAGCCCCAGCATTTT. Residues: CASSKKGQPNQPQHF.

CDR3 sequence reads: CASSQGPDGADTQYF. The CDR3 nucleotides are TGTGCCAGCAGCCAAGGACCCGACGGGGCAGATACGCAGTATTTT. The chain carries TRBV3-1 and TRBJ2-3, with D possibly matching TRBD2 (5 bases). The CDR3 is 15 residues long. Germline loops: CDR1 LGHDT, CDR2 YNNKEL (reference sequence). Trimming took off 1 base at V and 4 bases at J, with 12 bases between the two ends.

The CDR3 spells CSAPGTAFSYEQYF. CDR3 DNA: TGCAGTGCACCTGGGACAGCCTTCTCCTACGAGCAGTACTTC. This chain uses TRBV20-1 with TRBJ2-7; TRBD1 agrees at 7 bases. The ends lost 6 bases at V and 0 bases at J; junction bases unmatched: 8. The CDR3 has 14 residues. Germline loops: CDR1 DFQATT, CDR2 SNEGSKA (reference sequence).

This clonotype was seen a few times. The chain links TRBV5-1 to TRBJ2-5; D unclear. CDR3 length: 14 residues. The germline V gene encodes CDR1 SGHRS and CDR2 YFSETQ. V lost 4 bases to trimming and J lost 3 bases, with 13 bases between them. CDR3 nucleotides: TGCGCCAGCAGCCGGGCGCGAGTAAAAGAGACCCAGTACTTC. This sequence encodes CASSRARVKETQYF.

This clonotype was counted a few times. The chain couples TRBV6-2 or TRBV6-3 to TRBJ1-1, with a tentative D call TRBD1 (5 bases). The CDR3 extends over 14 amino acids. V gave up 5 bases and J gave up 10 bases, with 20 bases separating them. CDR1 MNHEY and CDR2 SVGEGT come from the germline V gene. The CDR3 loop reads CASSLNLGRGTAFF. As DNA, the CDR3 is TGTGCCAGCAGTCTGAATTTGGGACGCGGCACAGCTTTCTTT.

This clonotype was detected a few times. The V gene is TRBV29-1, the J gene TRBJ2-3; D not certain. Germline loops: CDR1 SQVTM, CDR2 ANQGSEA. Trimming left V 7 bases short and J 2 bases short, with 10 bases between. This CDR3 has 12 amino acids. The CDR3 nucleotides read TGCAGCGCCCTCAGCCTCACAGATACGCAGTATTTT. This sequence encodes CSALSLTDTQYF.

The V call is TRBV20-1, the J call TRBJ1-5; D is ambiguous. This CDR3 is 14 amino acids long. Germline V gene data show CDR1 as DFQATT and CDR2 as SNEGSKA (reference sequence). V was clipped by 2 bases and J by 0 bases, with 8 bases between them. The DNA of the CDR3 is TGCAGTGCTAGACCGACCATTAGCAATCAGCCCCAGCATTTT. Translated, it gives CSARPTISNQPQHF.

This clonotype has more than one count but fewer than ten. The chain uses TRBV20-1 and TRBJ2-5; no clear D gene. Per the germline V gene, CDR1 is DFQATT and CDR2 is SNEGSKA (reference sequence). The ends were cut back, 6 bases at V and 5 bases at J, with 19 bases in the middle. This CDR3 spans 14 amino acids. The CDR3 protein is CSAELHPARETQYF. In nucleotides, the CDR3 is TGCAGTGCCGAGTTACACCCCGCGAGGGAGACCCAGTACTTC.